The 21 T cell receptor beta chains below were found in one sample sequenced in a study of cytomegalovirus exposure and HLA in healthy donors. The PCR contained 60 Vbeta and 13 Jbeta primers. Profiling relied on immunoSEQ multiplex PCR, and the TCRdb table lists in-frame clones only, not all of them. The sample consists of about 150,000 clones, around 79% of them appearing once. The source material was PBMCs. These receptors originate from a man in his late teens or twenties in good health and CMV-seronegative.

The chain recombines TRBV15 with TRBJ1-2; the D is unclear. Trimming pared 8 bases from V and 0 bases from J, leaving 16 bases between. Germline CDR1 LNHNV, CDR2 YYDKDF (reference sequence). The CDR3 is 15 amino acids. CDR3 bases: TGTGCCACCGCGTTTCACAGAGAAGCTAACTATGGCTACACCTTC. It codes for CATAFHREANYGYTF.

J is TRBJ2-1 and V is TRBV6-5; maybe TRBD1 (5 bases). The CDR3 sequence is 15 residues long. V lost 0 bases to trimming and J lost 4 bases, with 10 bases between them. Germline V gene lookup returns CDR1 MNHEY and CDR2 SVGAGI. The CDR3 region is CASSYSTGDYNEQFF. In DNA, the CDR3 is TGTGCCAGCAGTTACTCAACAGGCGATTACAATGAGCAGTTCTTC.

The CDR3 loop is CASSVEGARGGYTF. Written as DNA, the CDR3 is TGTGCCAGCAGCGTAGAAGGGGCTCGGGGGGGCTACACCTTC. The chain joins TRBV9 to TRBJ1-2; a possible D gene is TRBD1 (5 bases). This CDR3 region has 14 residues. The V and J ends lost 0 bases and 8 bases respectively, with 14 bases between them. Germline V gene lookup returns CDR1 SGDLS and CDR2 YYNGEE.

In this sample, this clone turned up a few times. The same CDR3 can be traced to other DNA sequences in this sample. This chain joins TRBV2 and TRBJ1-5, with 10 positions matching TRBD1. In germline, CDR1 is SNHLY, CDR2 FYNNEI. With V trimmed by 5 bases and J by 6 bases, 4 bases remained unmatched. This CDR3 region has 14 residues. CDR3 in amino acids: CASSPGTGAQPQHF. In nucleotides, the CDR3 is TGTGCCAGCAGTCCCGGGACAGGGGCTCAGCCCCAGCATTTT.

The chain couples TRBV14 to TRBJ1-1; tentative D call: TRBD1 (5 bases). The CDR3 covers 14 residues. V was trimmed by 8 bases and J by 5 bases, leaving 18 bases between them. CDR1 is SGHDN, CDR2 FVKESK, per germline. The CDR3 loop is CASVPAGLGTEAFF. In nucleotides, the CDR3 is TGTGCCAGCGTCCCAGCAGGGTTGGGAACTGAAGCTTTCTTT. The complete variable domain, with remaining parts taken from reference TRBV14 and TRBJ1-1, reads EAGVTQFPSHSVIEKGQTVTLRCDPISGHDNLYWYRRVMGKEIKFLLHFVKESKQDESGMPNNRFLAERTGGTYSTLKVQPAELEDSGVYFCASVPAGLGTEAFFGQGTRLTVV.

This rearrangement joins TRBV18 to TRBJ1-5, with 9 positions matching TRBD1. V shed 3 bases and J 7 bases; nucleotides not matched to a gene: 7. The CDR3 extends over 15 amino acids. The germline CDR1 and CDR2 sequences are KGHSH and LQKENI. The CDR3 sequence: CASSPQQGAQQPQHF. The CDR3 DNA reads TGTGCCAGCTCACCGCAACAGGGGGCACAGCAGCCCCAGCATTTT.

The CDR3 loop is CASSEGTGPETQYF. Here the CDR3 DNA reads TGTGCCAGCAGTGAAGGCACAGGGCCAGAGACCCAGTACTTC. This chain links TRBV2 with TRBJ2-5; a weak D match, TRBD1 (6 bases). CDR3 length: 14 amino acids. The V and J ends lost 1 base and 4 bases respectively, with 10 bases between them. The germline CDR1 and CDR2 sequences are SNHLY and FYNNEI.

V gene TRBV6-5 combines with J gene TRBJ1-1; TRBD1 aligns across 7 bases. The CDR3 is 15 amino acids. Germline values: CDR1 MNHEY, CDR2 SVGAGI. V lost 7 bases to trimming and J lost 4 bases; unmatched junction nucleotides: 12. DNA for the CDR3: TGTGCCAGCACCACTAACAGGGGTCAGGGCACTGAAGCTTTCTTT. Amino acids: CASTTNRGQGTEAFF.

The chain joins TRBV6-7 to TRBJ1-5; 8 bases are shared with TRBD1. TRBV6-7 belongs to the ORF category, with a function that is uncertain. V gave up 6 bases and J gave up 5 bases; unmatched junction bases: 3. The CDR3 spans 13 residues. The CDR3: CASRGQVYQPQHF. The CDR3 DNA reads as TGTGCCAGCAGGGGACAGGTTTATCAGCCCCAGCATTTT.

The chain employs TRBV25-1 and TRBJ2-1; weak D call: TRBD2 (6 bases). Trimming left V 4 bases short and J 7 bases short, with 14 bases between. The CDR3 consists of 14 residues. Germline CDR1 and CDR2: MGHDK and SYGVNS. CDR3: CASSGDEGLNEQFF. CDR3 DNA: TGTGCCAGCAGTGGCGACGAAGGACTAAATGAGCAGTTCTTC.

The chain uses TRBV5-4 and TRBJ1-6, with D possibly matching TRBD1 (5 bases). Germline V gives CDR1 SGHNT, CDR2 YYREEE (reference sequence). The CDR3 has 14 amino acids. V dropped 4 bases and J dropped 4 bases, with 9 bases sitting between them. The CDR3 loop is CASSLGLYNSPLHF. The CDR3, as DNA: TGTGCCAGCAGCCTGGGACTGTATAATTCACCCCTCCACTTT.

In its sample, this clone was seen a few times. The chain joins TRBV7-9 to TRBJ1-2; D is ambiguous. The CDR3 sequence is 13 residues long. V lost 5 bases and J lost 8, with 15 bases in between. CDR1 is SEHNR, CDR2 FQNEAQ, per germline (reference sequence). Here the CDR3 reads CASSKQWADGYTF. In DNA form, the CDR3 reads TGTGCCAGCAGCAAGCAATGGGCCGACGGCTACACCTTC. The full variable domain, in which reference TRBV7-9 and TRBJ1-2 provide the parts outside the CDR3, is DTGVSQNPRHKITKRGQNVTFRCDPISEHNRLYWYRQTLGQGPEFLTYFQNEAQLEKSRLLSDRFSAERPKGSFSTLEIQRTEQGDSAMYLCASSKQWADGYTFGSGTRLTVV.

The rearrangement joins TRBV5-5 to TRBJ2-1, with 7 bases identical to TRBD1. The V gene's germline CDR1 is SGHKS and CDR2 YYEKEE (reference sequence). This CDR3 comprises 15 residues. V was clipped by 0 bases and J by 4 bases; unmatched bases: 4. The CDR3, as DNA: TGTGCCAGCAGCTTGGCCGGGACAGTATACAATGAGCAGTTCTTC. Amino acids: CASSLAGTVYNEQFF.

This clone was counted a single time. V gene TRBV9 combines with J gene TRBJ1-2; 10 bases align to TRBD1. Germline V gene sequence: CDR1 SGDLS, CDR2 YYNGEE. This CDR3 is 15 amino acids long. J was trimmed by 4 bases and V by 3 bases; bases with no gene match: 6. In DNA form, the CDR3 reads TGTGCCAGCAGCGATCGACAGGGGGCCGGCTATGGCTACACCTTC. Protein: CASSDRQGAGYGYTF.

The table lists this clone with a few counts. CDR3 loop: CASSAGTEISGNTIYF. CDR3 in DNA: TGTGCCAGCAGTGCCGGGACAGAGATCTCTGGAAACACCATATATTTT. This chain joins TRBV28 and TRBJ1-3; 7 bases are shared with TRBD1. With 5 bases clipped from V and 0 bases from J, the junction kept 7 bases outside the gene matches. Germline-derived CDR1 and CDR2 are MDHEN and SYDVKM. The CDR3 is made up of 16 amino acids.

The chain has TRBV11-2 and TRBJ1-2; no clear D gene. The ends were cut back, 5 bases at V and 8 bases at J, with 12 bases in the middle. From germline, CDR1 is SGHAT and CDR2 FQNNGV. This CDR3 has 12 amino acids. Written as DNA, the CDR3 is TGTGCCAGCAGCCTGGAGGCAGCCGGCTACACCTTC. Translating gives CASSLEAAGYTF.

The chain combines TRBV9 with TRBJ1-5; D remains ambiguous. Trimming stripped 0 bases from V and 6 bases from J, with 10 bases between. From germline, CDR1 is SGDLS and CDR2 YYNGEE. CDR3 length equals 14 residues. As DNA, the CDR3 is TGTGCCAGCAGCGTAGGGCGGAGCGGTCAGCCCCAGCATTTT. Translated: CASSVGRSGQPQHF.

The genes are TRBV5-1 and TRBJ2-7; D might be TRBD1 (6 bases). Germline V lookup: CDR1 SGHRS, CDR2 YFSETQ. The CDR3 loop spans 13 amino acids. Trimming stripped 4 bases from V and 3 bases from J, with 11 bases between. The CDR3 spells CASSPGQNYEQYV. CDR3 nucleotide sequence: TGCGCCAGCAGCCCCGGACAGAACTACGAGCAGTACGTC.

This rearrangement joins TRBV5-8 to TRBJ2-1, with D possibly being TRBD2 (6 bases). The CDR3 totals 15 residues. Trimming took off 1 base at V and 7 bases at J, with 15 bases between the two ends. Germline assignment: CDR1 SGHTS and CDR2 YDEGEE. The CDR3, as DNA: TGTGCCAGCAGCTTGCCAGGCGCTGGAGGGAATGAGCAGTTCTTC. Translated: CASSLPGAGGNEQFF. The entire variable domain, with the rest obtained from reference TRBV5-8 and TRBJ2-1, is as follows: EAGVTQSPTHLIKTRGQQATLRCSPISGHTSVYWYQQALGLGLQFLLWYDEGEERNRGNFPPRFSGRQFPNYSSELNVNALELEDSALYLCASSLPGAGGNEQFFGPGTRLTVL.

The chain joins TRBV7-6 to TRBJ1-5; the D is unclear. Per the germline V gene, CDR1 is SGHVS and CDR2 is FNYEAQ. CDR3 length equals 15 residues. Trimming took 2 bases from V and 5 from J, leaving 13 bases between them. The CDR3 spells CASSLSWAGDQPQHF. CDR3 in DNA: TGTGCCAGCAGCTTAAGCTGGGCCGGGGATCAGCCCCAGCATTTT.

A remark on this clone: At one end, the junction sequence differs from germline, possibly due to a read error. The chain has TRBV7-9 and TRBJ1-2, with D perhaps matching TRBD1 (5 bases). The length of the CDR3 is 15 residues. From germline, CDR1 is SEHNR and CDR2 FQNEAQ (reference sequence). CDR3 protein: CSSSPAARGYYGYTF. Written as DNA, the CDR3 is TGTTCCAGCAGCCCCGCAGCGCGGGGGTACTATGGCTACACCTTC. Complete variable domain (other parts from reference TRBV7-9 and TRBJ1-2): DTGVSQNPRHKITKRGQNVTFRCDPISEHNRLYWYRQTLGQGPEFLTYFQNEAQLEKSRLLSDRFSAERPKGSFSTLEIQRTEQGDSAMYLCSSSPAARGYYGYTFGSGTRLTVV.